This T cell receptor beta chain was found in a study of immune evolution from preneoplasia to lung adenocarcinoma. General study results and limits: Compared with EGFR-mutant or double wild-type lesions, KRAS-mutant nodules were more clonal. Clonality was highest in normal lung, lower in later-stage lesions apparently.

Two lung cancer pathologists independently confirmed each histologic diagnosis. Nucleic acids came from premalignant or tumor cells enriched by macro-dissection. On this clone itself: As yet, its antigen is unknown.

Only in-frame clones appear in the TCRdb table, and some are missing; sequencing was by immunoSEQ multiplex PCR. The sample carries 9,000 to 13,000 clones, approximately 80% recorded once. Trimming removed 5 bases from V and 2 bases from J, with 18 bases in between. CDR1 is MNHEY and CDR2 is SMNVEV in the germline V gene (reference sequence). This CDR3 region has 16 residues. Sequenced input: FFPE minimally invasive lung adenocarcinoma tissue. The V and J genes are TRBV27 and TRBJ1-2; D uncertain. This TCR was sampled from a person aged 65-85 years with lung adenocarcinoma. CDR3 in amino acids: CASSPDGGWPNYGYTF. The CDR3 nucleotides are TGTGCCAGCAGTCCCGACGGAGGATGGCCGAACTATGGCTACACCTTC.